These 9 T cell receptor beta chains were sequenced from one sample in a study of T-cell reconstitution after alpha-beta-depleted transplantation in children. Whole-study findings and limits: By one year post-transplant, T-cell counts and diversity largely arose from T cells that were newly produced.

What these receptors recognize is not known. Construction of the TCRbeta library involved unique molecular identifiers. Using its own MiXCR run on the PCR reads, TCRdb lists one record per CDR3 protein. The table includes about 300,000 distinct CDR3 sequences, roughly 8.2% detected once. Sequencing was performed on peripheral blood, taken 360 days after TCRalphabeta/CD19-depleted stem cell transplant. Source of these receptors: a female patient aged 2-10 years who had a stem cell transplant for Fanconi anemia, so the T cells may come from the graft donor.

This clonotype was observed at least ten times. CDR3 coding DNA: TGCGCCAGCAGCGCCCGGGGCCTTACCGGGGAGCTGTTTTTT. Translated: CASSARGLTGELFF. J is TRBJ2-2 and V is TRBV5-1; the D gene could be TRBD1 or TRBD2 (5 bases each). The V end lost 4 bases, the J end lost 5 bases, and 12 bases lay between the germline ends. Looked up from germline, CDR1 is SGHRS and CDR2 is YFSETQ. CDR3 size: 14 residues. Full variable domain (missing parts from reference TRBV5-1 and TRBJ2-2): KAGVTQTPRYLIKTRGQQVTLSCSPISGHRSVSWYQQTPGQGLQFLFEYFSETQRNKGNFPGRFSGRQFSNSRSEMNVSTLELGDSALYLCASSARGLTGELFFGEGSRLTVL.

This clonotype was found many times. The chain combines TRBV7-9 with TRBJ2-1; D remains unclear. CDR3 size: 12 residues. Between the trimmed V and J ends, which lost 2 bases and 6 bases, there was a span of 5 bases. Germline CDR1 and CDR2: SEHNR and FQNEAQ (reference sequence). The CDR3 loop is CASSLNINEQFF. CDR3 DNA: TGTGCCAGCAGCTTAAATATCAATGAGCAGTTCTTC. Using reference TRBV7-9 and TRBJ2-1 for the parts outside the CDR3, the full variable domain is DTGVSQNPRHKITKRGQNVTFRCDPISEHNRLYWYRQTLGQGPEFLTYFQNEAQLEKSRLLSDRFSAERPKGSFSTLEIQRTEQGDSAMYLCASSLNINEQFFGPGTRLTVL.

This clonotype has more than one count but fewer than ten. V and J are TRBV7-2 and TRBJ2-5, with 10 bases that match TRBD2. V dropped 7 bases and J dropped 0; count of bases not matched to a gene: 5. CDR1 is SGHTA, CDR2 FQGNSA, per germline. The CDR3 spans 15 residues. This CDR3 is CASNRLAGDQETQYF. DNA of the CDR3: TGTGCCAGCAACCGGCTAGCGGGGGACCAAGAGACCCAGTACTTC.

The chain carries TRBV3-1 and TRBJ2-3, with TRBD2 identical over 12 bases. Germline CDR1 is LGHDT and CDR2 is YNNKEL (reference sequence). The CDR3 is made up of 18 amino acids. After removal of 11 bases from V and 4 bases from J, the junction contained 19 bases not matched to a gene. The CDR3 region is CAFSSPPTSGGWADTQYF. Written as DNA, the CDR3 is TGTGCCTTCAGCTCTCCCCCCACTAGCGGGGGGTGGGCAGATACGCAGTATTTT.

This clonotype was seen at least ten times. The chain employs TRBV12-3 or TRBV12-4 and TRBJ1-6; D is unresolved. Trimming left V 6 bases short and J 0 bases short, with 9 bases between. CDR3 size: 15 residues. In nucleotides, the CDR3 is TGTGCCAGCAGCCAACAGAGCTCCTATAATTCACCCCTCCACTTT. This translates into CASSQQSSYNSPLHF.

This chain uses TRBV3-1 with TRBJ2-5; D is unresolved. The CDR3 has 15 amino acids. With 1 base removed from V and 2 bases from J, the gap between germline ends came to 11 bases. Per germline, CDR1 LGHDT and CDR2 YNNKEL (reference sequence). CDR3 in amino acids: CASSQVPPPQETQYF. The CDR3 coding sequence is TGTGCCAGCAGCCAAGTTCCCCCACCTCAAGAGACCCAGTACTTC.

This clonotype was found many times. The V call is TRBV28, the J call TRBJ2-5; D gene uncertain. CDR3 size: 11 residues. CDR1 is MDHEN and CDR2 is SYDVKM in the germline V gene. Deletions cut 8 bases from V and 9 bases from J, with 13 bases between. The CDR3 bases are TGTGCCAGCTCGCAACCCGGGTCCCAGTACTTC. Translating gives CASSQPGSQYF.

Many counts were recorded for this clonotype. V and J are TRBV12-3 or TRBV12-4 and TRBJ1-3; unclear D gene. The V end lost 4 bases, the J end lost 2 bases, and 12 bases lay between the germline ends. The CDR3 sequence is 15 residues long. CDR3 nucleotides: TGTGCCAGCAGTTCCGACCAAGGGACTGGAAACACCATATATTTT. Translating it yields CASSSDQGTGNTIYF.

Comment on this clonotype: Given a much more abundant clone one base away, this may be a read error. The rearrangement uses TRBV11-2 and TRBJ2-7, with D tentatively TRBD2 (5 bases). The CDR3 length is 15 residues. CDR1 is SGHAT and CDR2 is FQNNGV in the germline V gene. As DNA, the CDR3 is TGTGCCAGCAGCTTAGAGCTCACTAGTCCCTACGAGCAGTGCTTC. It specifies CASSLELTSPYEQCF.